These 2 T cell receptor beta chains were all obtained from the same sample, sequenced in a study of technical replicates of blood from several donors. Sequencing used immunoSEQ multiplex PCR; TCRdb keeps in-frame clones, though not all of them. The data show around 71,000 clones, with just under 95% seen just once and 0.41% held by the top ten. The sequencing sample was made of T cells isolated from PBMCs. These receptors were collected from a human donor in good health.

The J gene is TRBJ2-5, the V gene TRBV25-1; no definite D call. Trimming pared 6 bases from V and 5 bases from J, leaving 13 bases between. This CDR3 comprises 13 residues. Germline V CDR1 and CDR2: MGHDK, SYGVNS. The chain's CDR3 is CASSLGPVETQYF. CDR3 bases: TGTGCCAGCAGCCTAGGCCCCGTCGAGACCCAGTACTTC.

The chain combines TRBV20-1 with TRBJ2-7; D may be TRBD1 (5 bases). This CDR3 has 9 residues. The V gene's germline CDR1 is DFQATT and CDR2 SNEGSKA (reference sequence). The CDR3 region has the DNA TGCAGGGGGCTGTACGAGCAGTACTTC. It codes for CRGLYEQYF.